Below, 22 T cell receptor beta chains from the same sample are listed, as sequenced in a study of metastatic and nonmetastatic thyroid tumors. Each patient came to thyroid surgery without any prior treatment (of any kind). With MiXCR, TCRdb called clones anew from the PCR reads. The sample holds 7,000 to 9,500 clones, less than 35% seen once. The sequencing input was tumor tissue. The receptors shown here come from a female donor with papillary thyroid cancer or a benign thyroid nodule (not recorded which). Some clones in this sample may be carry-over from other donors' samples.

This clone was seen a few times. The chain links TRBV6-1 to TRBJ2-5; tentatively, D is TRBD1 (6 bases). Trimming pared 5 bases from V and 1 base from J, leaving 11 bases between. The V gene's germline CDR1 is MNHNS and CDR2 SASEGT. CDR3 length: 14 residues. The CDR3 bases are TGTGCCAGCAGTCCTCGGGACATCCAAGAGACCCAGTACTTC. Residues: CASSPRDIQETQYF.

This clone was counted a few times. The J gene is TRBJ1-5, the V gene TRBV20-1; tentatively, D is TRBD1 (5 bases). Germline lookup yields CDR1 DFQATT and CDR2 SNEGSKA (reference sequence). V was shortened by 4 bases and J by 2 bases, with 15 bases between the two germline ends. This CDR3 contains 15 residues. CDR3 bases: TGCAGTGCTACAACAGGAGTTCAAGGCAATCAGCCCCAGCATTTT. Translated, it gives CSATTGVQGNQPQHF.

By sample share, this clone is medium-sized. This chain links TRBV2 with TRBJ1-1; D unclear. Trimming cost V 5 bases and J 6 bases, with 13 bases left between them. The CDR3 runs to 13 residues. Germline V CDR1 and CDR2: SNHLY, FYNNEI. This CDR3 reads CASSLGLVAEAFF. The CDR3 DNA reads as TGTGCCAGCAGTTTAGGGCTTGTAGCTGAAGCTTTCTTT.

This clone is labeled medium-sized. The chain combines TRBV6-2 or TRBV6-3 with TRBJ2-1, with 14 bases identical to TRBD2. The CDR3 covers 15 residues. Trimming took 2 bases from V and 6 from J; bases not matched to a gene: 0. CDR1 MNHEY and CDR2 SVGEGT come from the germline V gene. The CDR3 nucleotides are TGTGCCAGCAGTTACGGGACTAGCGGGAGCAATGAGCAGTTCTTC. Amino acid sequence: CASSYGTSGSNEQFF.

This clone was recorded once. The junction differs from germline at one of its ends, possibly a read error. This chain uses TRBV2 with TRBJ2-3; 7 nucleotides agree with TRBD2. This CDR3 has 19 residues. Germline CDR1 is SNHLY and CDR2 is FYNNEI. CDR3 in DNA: TGTGCCAGCAGTGAAAGGAACTCGACTAGCTGGGCCCCGCGGCATACGCATTATTTT. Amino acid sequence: CASSERNSTSWAPRHTHYF. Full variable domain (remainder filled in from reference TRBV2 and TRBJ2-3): EPEVTQTPSHQVTQMGQEVILRCVPISNHLYFYWYRQILGQKVEFLVSFYNNEISEKSEIFDDQFSVERPDGSNFTLKIRSTKLEDSAMYFCASSERNSTSWAPRHTHYFGPGTRLTVL.

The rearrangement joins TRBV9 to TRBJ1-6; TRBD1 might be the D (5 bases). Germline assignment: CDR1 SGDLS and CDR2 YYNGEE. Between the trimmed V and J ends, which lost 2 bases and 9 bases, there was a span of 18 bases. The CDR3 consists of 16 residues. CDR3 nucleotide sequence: TGTGCCAGCAGCGTGGAGGGTGAGGGGACGCGTTCACCCCTCCACTTT. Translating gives CASSVEGEGTRSPLHF.

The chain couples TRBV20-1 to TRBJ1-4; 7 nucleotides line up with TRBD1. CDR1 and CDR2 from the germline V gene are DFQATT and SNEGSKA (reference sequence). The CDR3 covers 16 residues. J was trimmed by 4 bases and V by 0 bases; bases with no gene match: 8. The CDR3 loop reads CSARDRQGTDNEKLFF. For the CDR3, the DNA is TGCAGTGCTAGAGATCGACAAGGGACAGATAATGAAAAACTGTTTTTT.

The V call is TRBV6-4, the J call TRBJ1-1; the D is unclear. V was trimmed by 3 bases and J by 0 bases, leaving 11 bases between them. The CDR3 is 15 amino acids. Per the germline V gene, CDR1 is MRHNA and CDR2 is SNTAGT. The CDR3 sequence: CASSEQYGMNTEAFF. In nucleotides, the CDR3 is TGTGCCAGCAGTGAACAGTACGGGATGAACACTGAAGCTTTCTTT.

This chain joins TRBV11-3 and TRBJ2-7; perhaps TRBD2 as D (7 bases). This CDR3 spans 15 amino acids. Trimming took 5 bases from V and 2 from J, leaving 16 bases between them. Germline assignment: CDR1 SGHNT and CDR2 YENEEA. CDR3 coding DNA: TGTGCCAGCAGCGCAGGGGCGGGAGTCCCCTACGAGCAGTACTTC. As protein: CASSAGAGVPYEQYF.

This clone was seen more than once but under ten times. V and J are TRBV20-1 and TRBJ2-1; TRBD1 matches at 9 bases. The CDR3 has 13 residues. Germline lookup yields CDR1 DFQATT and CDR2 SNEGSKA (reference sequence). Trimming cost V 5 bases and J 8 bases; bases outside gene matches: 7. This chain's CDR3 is CSAPRTGVHEQFF. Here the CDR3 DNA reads TGCAGTGCTCCCCGGACAGGGGTGCATGAGCAGTTCTTC.

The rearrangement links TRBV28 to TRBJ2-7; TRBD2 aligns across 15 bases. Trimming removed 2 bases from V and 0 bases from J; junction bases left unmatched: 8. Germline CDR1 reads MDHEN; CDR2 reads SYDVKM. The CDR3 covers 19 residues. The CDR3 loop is CASSLPGLAGGPSSYEQYF. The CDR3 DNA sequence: TGTGCCAGCAGTTTACCGGGACTAGCGGGAGGACCTAGCTCCTACGAGCAGTACTTC.

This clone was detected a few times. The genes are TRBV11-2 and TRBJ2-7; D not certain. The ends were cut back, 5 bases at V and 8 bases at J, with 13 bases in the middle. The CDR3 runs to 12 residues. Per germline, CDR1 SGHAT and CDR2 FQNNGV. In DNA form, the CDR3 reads TGTGCCAGCAGCCTCGTCGGTGCCCAGCAGTACTTC. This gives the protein CASSLVGAQQYF.

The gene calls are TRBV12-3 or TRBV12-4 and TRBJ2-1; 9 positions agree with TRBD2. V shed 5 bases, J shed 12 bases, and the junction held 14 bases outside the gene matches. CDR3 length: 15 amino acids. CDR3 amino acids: CASSLGGGRVHGQFF. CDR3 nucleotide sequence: TGTGCCAGCAGTCTCGGCGGCGGGAGGGTCCATGGGCAGTTCTTC.

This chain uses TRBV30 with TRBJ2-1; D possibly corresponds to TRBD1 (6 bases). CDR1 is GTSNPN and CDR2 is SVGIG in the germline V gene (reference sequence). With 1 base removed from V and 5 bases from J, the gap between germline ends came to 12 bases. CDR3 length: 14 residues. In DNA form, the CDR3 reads TGTGCCTGGAGTGAAAGCGGACAGCACAATGAGCAGTTCTTC. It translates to CAWSESGQHNEQFF.

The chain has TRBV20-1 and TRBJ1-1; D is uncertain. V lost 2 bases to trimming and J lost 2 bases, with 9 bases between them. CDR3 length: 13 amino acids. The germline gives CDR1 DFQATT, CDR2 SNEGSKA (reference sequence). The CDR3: CSARSQPNTEAFF. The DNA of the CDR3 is TGCAGTGCTAGAAGTCAGCCAAACACTGAAGCTTTCTTT.

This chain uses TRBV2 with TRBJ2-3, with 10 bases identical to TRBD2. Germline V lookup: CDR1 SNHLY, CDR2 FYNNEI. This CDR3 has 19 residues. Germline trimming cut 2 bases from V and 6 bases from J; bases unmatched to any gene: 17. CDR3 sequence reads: CASSESNSTSGSPRDTQYF. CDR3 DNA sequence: TGTGCCAGCAGTGAAAGTAACTCGACTAGCGGGTCCCCGCGGGATACGCAGTATTTT.

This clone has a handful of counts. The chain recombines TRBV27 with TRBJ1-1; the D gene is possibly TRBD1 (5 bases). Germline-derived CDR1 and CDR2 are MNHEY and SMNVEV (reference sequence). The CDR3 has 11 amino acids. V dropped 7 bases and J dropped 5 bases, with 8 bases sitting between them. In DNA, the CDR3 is TGTGCCAGCACAAAGGGGACTGAAGCTTTCTTT. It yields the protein CASTKGTEAFF.

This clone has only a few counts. Written as DNA, the CDR3 is TGCGCCAGCAGTGAAGGGGTCGGGGACATAAGCACAGATACGCAGTATTTT. It codes for CASSEGVGDISTDTQYF. The chain links TRBV10-2 to TRBJ2-3, with D possibly being TRBD1 (6 bases). The V and J ends lost 3 bases and 0 bases respectively, with 16 bases between them. This CDR3 has 17 residues. Germline loops: CDR1 WSHSY, CDR2 SAAADI.

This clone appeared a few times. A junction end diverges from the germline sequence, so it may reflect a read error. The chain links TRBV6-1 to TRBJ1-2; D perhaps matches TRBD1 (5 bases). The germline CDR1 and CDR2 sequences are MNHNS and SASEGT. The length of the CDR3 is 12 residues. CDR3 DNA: TGTGCCAGCAGTCTTCCCGGGGGGTTCTGGCCCTTC. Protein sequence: CASSLPGGFWPF.

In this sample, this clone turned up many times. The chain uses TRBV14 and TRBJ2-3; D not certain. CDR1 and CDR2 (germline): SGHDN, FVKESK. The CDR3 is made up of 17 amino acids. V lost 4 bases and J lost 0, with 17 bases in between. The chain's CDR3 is CASSPNSGSTSTDTQYF. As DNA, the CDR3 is TGTGCCAGCAGCCCAAACTCTGGTTCCACTAGCACAGATACGCAGTATTTT.

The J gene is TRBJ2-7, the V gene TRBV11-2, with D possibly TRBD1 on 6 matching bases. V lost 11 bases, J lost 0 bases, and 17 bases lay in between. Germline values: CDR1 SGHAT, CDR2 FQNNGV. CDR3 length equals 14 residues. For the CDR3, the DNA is TGTGCCGCAAAAATGGGGGCTAGCTCCTACGAGCAGTACTTC. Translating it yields CAAKMGASSYEQYF.

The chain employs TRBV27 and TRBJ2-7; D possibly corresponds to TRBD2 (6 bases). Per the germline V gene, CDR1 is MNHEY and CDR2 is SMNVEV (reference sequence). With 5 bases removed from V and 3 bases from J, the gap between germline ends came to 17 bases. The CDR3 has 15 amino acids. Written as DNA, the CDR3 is TGTGCCAGCAGTGGAGGCGGGGCATGGGACTACGAGCAGTACTTC. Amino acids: CASSGGGAWDYEQYF.